The rows below give T cell receptor beta chains drawn from one sample of a study of T-cell memory formation after mild COVID-19. One entry per CDR3 protein results from TCRdb running MiXCR on the 5' RACE reads. The sample carries about 240,000 distinct CDR3 sequences, roughly 9.4% recorded once. The sequenced material came from PBMCs or a T cell subset sorted from them (not recorded which). Receptor source: a man younger than 35 who had mild COVID-19 (a few samples of this study predate the infection). Cell type and time point are not known. CDR3s include the opening cysteine and the closing phenylalanine or tryptophan. A D gene is named only where the DNA matches it firmly. Only some rows state a clone size, as once, few, many or a class for expanded clones.

j_gene: TRBJ1-5
d_gene: TRBD1
v_gene: TRBV29-1
abundance: NA
CDR3nt: TGCAGCGTGGTATGGGACAGGGAAAATCAGCCCCAGCATTTT
CDR3aa: CSVVWDRENQPQHF

j_gene: TRBJ2-6
d_gene: TRBD1
v_gene: TRBV10-3
abundance: many
CDR3nt: TGTGCCATCAGCGGGACAGGGGGATCTGGGGCCAACGTCCTGACTTTC
CDR3aa: CAISGTGGSGANVLTF

j_gene: TRBJ2-3
d_gene: NA
v_gene: TRBV29-1
abundance: NA
CDR3nt: TGCAGCGTTGAAGGAACCAGTTGGGCGGGGTCTTCGCCGGATACGCAGTATTTT
CDR3aa: CSVEGTSWAGSSPDTQYF

j_gene: TRBJ1-5
d_gene: NA
v_gene: TRBV11-2
abundance: NA
CDR3nt: TGTGCCAGCAGCCCGAGACAGTGGCGAGGTCAGCCCCAGCATTTT
CDR3aa: CASSPRQWRGQPQHF

j_gene: TRBJ2-1
d_gene: TRBD1
v_gene: TRBV4-3
abundance: many
CDR3nt: TGCGCCAGCGGGCCGTTGGGACAGGGAGGCAATGAGCAGTTCTTC
CDR3aa: CASGPLGQGGNEQFF

j_gene: TRBJ1-5
d_gene: NA
v_gene: TRBV12-3/TRBV12-4
abundance: NA
CDR3nt: TGTGCCAGCAGATCTCAGGTATTAGGGGCCCAGCATTTT
CDR3aa: CASRSQVLGAQHF

j_gene: TRBJ1-2
d_gene: NA
v_gene: TRBV7-2
abundance: few
CDR3nt: TGTGCCAGCAGCTTCGAGACAGGCCGTTATGGCTACACCTTC
CDR3aa: CASSFETGRYGYTF

j_gene: TRBJ2-2
d_gene: TRBD1
v_gene: TRBV15
abundance: NA
CDR3nt: TGTGCCACCAGCAGAAACAGGGGGTCCGGGGAGCTGTTTTTT
CDR3aa: CATSRNRGSGELFF

j_gene: TRBJ1-6
d_gene: NA
v_gene: TRBV7-2
abundance: few
CDR3nt: TGTGCCAGCAGCTTAACATGGCCCGACTCACCCCTCCACTTT
CDR3aa: CASSLTWPDSPLHF

j_gene: TRBJ2-5
d_gene: TRBD2
v_gene: TRBV7-2
abundance: NA
CDR3nt: TGTGCCAGCAGCTTAGCCTCGAACCCCGGGACTAGCGGGCGACCGTCCCAGTACTTC
CDR3aa: CASSLASNPGTSGRPSQYF

j_gene: TRBJ2-5
d_gene: TRBD2
v_gene: TRBV5-1
abundance: once
CDR3nt: TGCGCCAGCAGTCCTCTCGGGCTAGCGGGGAGTGGGACCCAGTACTTC
CDR3aa: CASSPLGLAGSGTQYF

j_gene: TRBJ2-5
d_gene: TRBD1
v_gene: TRBV4-1
abundance: few
CDR3nt: TGCGCCAGCAGTCTACAGGGGGGCCCCGTGGAGACCCAGTACTTC
CDR3aa: CASSLQGGPVETQYF

j_gene: TRBJ2-5
d_gene: NA
v_gene: TRBV23-1
abundance: NA
CDR3nt: TGCGCCAGCAGTGACCCCCAGGGGGGAAGGATCTCAAGGGAGACCCAGTACTTC
CDR3aa: CASSDPQGGRISRETQYF

j_gene: TRBJ1-2
d_gene: TRBD1
v_gene: TRBV2
abundance: few
CDR3nt: TGTGCCAGCGGAACGGGACAGGGGAATGGCTACACCTTC
CDR3aa: CASGTGQGNGYTF

j_gene: TRBJ2-7
d_gene: NA
v_gene: TRBV7-6
abundance: many
CDR3nt: TGTGCCAGCAGCTTAGGGGACGAGCAGTACTTC
CDR3aa: CASSLGDEQYF

j_gene: TRBJ1-1
d_gene: NA
v_gene: TRBV20-1
abundance: NA
CDR3nt: TGCAGTGCTAGAGGAGGAGGTGAAGCTTTCTTT
CDR3aa: CSARGGGEAFF

j_gene: TRBJ2-7
d_gene: TRBD1
v_gene: TRBV7-3
abundance: few
CDR3nt: TGTGCCAGCAGCTTATACAGGGGGCAGACCTACGAGCAGTACTTC
CDR3aa: CASSLYRGQTYEQYF

j_gene: TRBJ2-3
d_gene: NA
v_gene: TRBV29-1
abundance: NA
CDR3nt: TGCAGCGCCTGGACAGCTAGCACAGATACGCAGTATTTT
CDR3aa: CSAWTASTDTQYF

j_gene: TRBJ2-7
d_gene: NA
v_gene: TRBV4-3
abundance: few
CDR3nt: TGCGCCAGCAGCCAGGGAGGTCTAGAAGGCTACGAGCAGTACTTC
CDR3aa: CASSQGGLEGYEQYF

j_gene: TRBJ1-5
d_gene: NA
v_gene: TRBV7-2
abundance: NA
CDR3nt: TGTGCCAGCAGCTTGGGGGCCCGGGGAGGAGGACAGCCCCAGCATTTT
CDR3aa: CASSLGARGGGQPQHF

j_gene: TRBJ1-3
d_gene: NA
v_gene: TRBV12-3/TRBV12-4
abundance: many
CDR3nt: TGTGCCAGCAGTTTAGAACGAAACACCATATATTTT
CDR3aa: CASSLERNTIYF

j_gene: TRBJ2-3
d_gene: NA
v_gene: TRBV4-3
abundance: NA
CDR3nt: TGCGCCAGCAGCCAAGCAGGTGGGCCTAGCACAGATACGCAGTATTTT
CDR3aa: CASSQAGGPSTDTQYF

j_gene: TRBJ1-4
d_gene: TRBD1
v_gene: TRBV7-6
abundance: few
CDR3nt: TGTGCCAGCAGGAGGACAGGGCTCTTCGAAAAACTGTTTTTT
CDR3aa: CASRRTGLFEKLFF

j_gene: TRBJ1-3
d_gene: NA
v_gene: TRBV7-2
abundance: NA
CDR3nt: TGTGCCAGCAGCTTAGACGGACTCGGGGGAAACACCATATATTTT
CDR3aa: CASSLDGLGGNTIYF

j_gene: TRBJ2-5
d_gene: NA
v_gene: TRBV3-1
abundance: NA
CDR3nt: TGTGCCAGCAGCCAAGATTGGAATACAGGGCGGGAGACCCAGTACTTC
CDR3aa: CASSQDWNTGRETQYF

j_gene: TRBJ2-1
d_gene: TRBD1
v_gene: TRBV7-3
abundance: few
CDR3nt: TGTGCCAGCAGCCTCGCCGGGACAGATTACAATGAGCAGTTCTTC
CDR3aa: CASSLAGTDYNEQFF

j_gene: TRBJ2-1
d_gene: NA
v_gene: TRBV7-2
abundance: NA
CDR3nt: TGTGCCAGCAGCCCTAGGGGATCCTACAATGAGCAGTTCTTC
CDR3aa: CASSPRGSYNEQFF

j_gene: TRBJ1-6
d_gene: NA
v_gene: TRBV10-3
abundance: few
CDR3nt: TGTGCCATCAGTGTATCCCGGGCCAATAGAAATTCACCCCTCCACTTT
CDR3aa: CAISVSRANRNSPLHF

j_gene: TRBJ2-3
d_gene: TRBD2
v_gene: TRBV12-3/TRBV12-4
abundance: many
CDR3nt: TGTGCCAGCAGTTTCGGTCGGGGGGGCCGGAATCCTAGCACAGATACGCAGTATTTT
CDR3aa: CASSFGRGGRNPSTDTQYF

j_gene: TRBJ1-4
d_gene: NA
v_gene: TRBV7-9
abundance: NA
CDR3nt: TGTGCCAGCAGCTTAGGGGCAGTGGAACTGTTTTTT
CDR3aa: CASSLGAVELFF

j_gene: TRBJ2-5
d_gene: TRBD2
v_gene: TRBV5-1
abundance: few
CDR3nt: TGCGCCAGCAGCAGACCGGGACTAGCGGGGCGAGAGACCCAGTACTTC
CDR3aa: CASSRPGLAGRETQYF

j_gene: TRBJ2-7
d_gene: NA
v_gene: TRBV30
abundance: few
CDR3nt: TGTGCCTGGAGTCGTACCGACTACGAGCAGTACTTC
CDR3aa: CAWSRTDYEQYF

j_gene: TRBJ2-7
d_gene: NA
v_gene: TRBV4-3
abundance: NA
CDR3nt: TGCGCCAGCAGCCATCCGGGTTGGGACGAGCAGTACTTC
CDR3aa: CASSHPGWDEQYF

j_gene: TRBJ2-1
d_gene: NA
v_gene: TRBV5-1
abundance: few
CDR3nt: TGCGCCAGCAGCTTGGAGTATCCAGGGGACAATGAGCAGTTCTTC
CDR3aa: CASSLEYPGDNEQFF

j_gene: TRBJ2-3
d_gene: TRBD1
v_gene: TRBV20-1
abundance: NA
CDR3nt: TGCAGTGCTAGACACCGGGACAGGAAAGATACGCAGTATTTT
CDR3aa: CSARHRDRKDTQYF

j_gene: TRBJ1-1
d_gene: NA
v_gene: TRBV4-1
abundance: few
CDR3nt: TGCGCCAGCAGCCAAGGCCCTTTCACTAATGAAGCTTTCTTT
CDR3aa: CASSQGPFTNEAFF

j_gene: TRBJ2-5
d_gene: NA
v_gene: TRBV7-9
abundance: few
CDR3nt: TGTGCCAGCAGCTTGGCGGGGATAGAAGAGACCCAGTACTTC
CDR3aa: CASSLAGIEETQYF

j_gene: TRBJ1-6
d_gene: NA
v_gene: TRBV6-5
abundance: NA
CDR3nt: TGTGCCAGCAGCCCGCGGGGTGGTTCACCCCTCCACTTT
CDR3aa: CASSPRGGSPLHF

j_gene: TRBJ1-3
d_gene: NA
v_gene: TRBV20-1
abundance: few
CDR3nt: TGCAGTGCTAGACGAAGCTCTGGAAACACCATATATTTT
CDR3aa: CSARRSSGNTIYF

j_gene: TRBJ2-1
d_gene: TRBD2
v_gene: TRBV7-8
abundance: many
CDR3nt: TGTGCCAGCAGCTCACTAGCGGGGGGGCCCCAGGGTGTCAATGAGCAGTTCTTC
CDR3aa: CASSSLAGGPQGVNEQFF

j_gene: TRBJ1-2
d_gene: TRBD1
v_gene: TRBV7-2
abundance: few
CDR3nt: TGTGCCAGCAGCTTAAGCCGGGACAGCACCTACACCTTC
CDR3aa: CASSLSRDSTYTF

j_gene: TRBJ1-2
d_gene: TRBD1
v_gene: TRBV20-1
abundance: few
CDR3nt: TGCAGTGCTAGCGGACCGGGACAGGGGAACTATGGCTACACCTTC
CDR3aa: CSASGPGQGNYGYTF

j_gene: TRBJ2-7
d_gene: TRBD1
v_gene: TRBV12-3/TRBV12-4
abundance: many
CDR3nt: TGTGCCAGCAGCTACAGGACAGGGGGAGGGGACGAGCAGTACTTC
CDR3aa: CASSYRTGGGDEQYF

j_gene: TRBJ2-1
d_gene: NA
v_gene: TRBV6-5
abundance: few
CDR3nt: TGTGCCAGCAGTTACTCGACGCGTAATGAGCAGTTCTTC
CDR3aa: CASSYSTRNEQFF

j_gene: TRBJ2-1
d_gene: NA
v_gene: TRBV7-2
abundance: few
CDR3nt: TGTGCCAGCAGCTTATATGCCGGAAGCTCCTACAATGAGCAGTTCTTC
CDR3aa: CASSLYAGSSYNEQFF